This T cell receptor beta chain was sequenced in a study of T-cell memory formation after mild COVID-19. Study findings and constraints: The CD4+ clones that contracted clustered mainly within CM and EM, and the CD8+ clones concentrated in EMRA.

The germline V gene encodes CDR1 SGHDT and CDR2 YYEEEE. V was clipped by 2 bases and J by 7 bases, with 14 bases between them. The CDR3 runs to 14 residues. TCRdb reprocessed the 5' RACE reads with MiXCR, giving one entry per CDR3 protein. Of a few hundred thousand distinct CDR3 sequences listed, 20% to 25% are singletons. About this clonotype: The antigen is not known.

The sequenced sample consisted of PBMCs or a T cell subset sorted from them (not recorded which). This chain uses TRBV5-6 with TRBJ2-3; a weak D match, TRBD2 (6 bases). This receptor was obtained from a man aged 18 to 30 who had mild COVID-19 (a few samples of this study predate the infection). Cell type and time point are not known. The CDR3 is CASSFGSGRNTQYF. CDR3 bases: TGTGCCAGCAGCTTCGGTAGCGGAAGAAATACGCAGTATTTT.